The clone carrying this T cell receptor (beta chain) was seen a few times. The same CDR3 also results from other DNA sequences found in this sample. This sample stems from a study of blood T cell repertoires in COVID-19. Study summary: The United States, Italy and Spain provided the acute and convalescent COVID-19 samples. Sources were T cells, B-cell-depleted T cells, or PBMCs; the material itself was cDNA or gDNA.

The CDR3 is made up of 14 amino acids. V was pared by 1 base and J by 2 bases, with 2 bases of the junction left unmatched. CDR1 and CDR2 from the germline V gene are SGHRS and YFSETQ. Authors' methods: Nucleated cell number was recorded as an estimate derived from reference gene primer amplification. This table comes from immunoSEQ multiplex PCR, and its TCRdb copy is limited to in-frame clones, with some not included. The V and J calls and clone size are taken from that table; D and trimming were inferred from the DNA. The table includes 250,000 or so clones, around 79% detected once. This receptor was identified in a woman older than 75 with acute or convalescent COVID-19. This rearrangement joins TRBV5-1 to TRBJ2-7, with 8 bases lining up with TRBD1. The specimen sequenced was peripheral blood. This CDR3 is CASSLNRGAYEQYF. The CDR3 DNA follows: TGCGCCAGCAGCTTGAACAGGGGGGCCTACGAGCAGTACTTC.